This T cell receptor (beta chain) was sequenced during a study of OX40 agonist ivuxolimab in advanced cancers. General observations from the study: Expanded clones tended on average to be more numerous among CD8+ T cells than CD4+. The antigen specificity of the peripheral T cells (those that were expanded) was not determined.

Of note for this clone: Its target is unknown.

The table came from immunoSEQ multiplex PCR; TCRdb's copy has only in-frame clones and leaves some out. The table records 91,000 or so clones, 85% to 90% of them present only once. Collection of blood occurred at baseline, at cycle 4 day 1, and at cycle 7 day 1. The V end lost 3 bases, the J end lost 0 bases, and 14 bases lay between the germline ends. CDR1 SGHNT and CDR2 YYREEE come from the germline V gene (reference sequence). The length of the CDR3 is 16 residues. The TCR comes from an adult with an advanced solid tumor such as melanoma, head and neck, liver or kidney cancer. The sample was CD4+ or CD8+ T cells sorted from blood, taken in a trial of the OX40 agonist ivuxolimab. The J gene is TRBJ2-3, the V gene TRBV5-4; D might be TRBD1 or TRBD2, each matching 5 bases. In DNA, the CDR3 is TGTGCCAGCAGCTCCCCCAGGGACGGGAGCACAGATACGCAGTATTTT. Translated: CASSSPRDGSTDTQYF.